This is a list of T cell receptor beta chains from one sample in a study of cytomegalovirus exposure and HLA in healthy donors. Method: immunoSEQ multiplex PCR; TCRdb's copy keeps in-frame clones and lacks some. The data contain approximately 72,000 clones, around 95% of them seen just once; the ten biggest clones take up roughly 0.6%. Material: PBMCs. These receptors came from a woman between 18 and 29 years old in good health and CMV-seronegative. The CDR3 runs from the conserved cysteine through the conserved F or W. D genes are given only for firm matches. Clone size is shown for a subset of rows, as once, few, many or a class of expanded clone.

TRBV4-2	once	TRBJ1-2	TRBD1	TGTGCCAGCAGCCTCGGACAGGGTGGTGGCTACACCTTC	CASSLGQGGGYTF
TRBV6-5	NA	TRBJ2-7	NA	TGTGCCAGCAGTTCCGGGACCTACGAGCAGTACTTC	CASSSGTYEQYF
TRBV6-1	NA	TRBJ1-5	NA	TGTGCCAGCAGTGATTGGGAGGGCGGAGGTAAACAGCCCCAGCATTTT	CASSDWEGGGKQPQHF
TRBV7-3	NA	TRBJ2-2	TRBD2	TGTGCCAGCAGCCTTAGCGGGGGAAACACCGGGGAGCTGTTTTTT	CASSLSGGNTGELFF
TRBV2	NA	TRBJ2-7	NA	TGTGCCAGCAGTGAGCGTTACCGGGACACCCACTACGAGCAGTACTTC	CASSERYRDTHYEQYF
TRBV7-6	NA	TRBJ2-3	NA	TGTGCCAGCAGCTTAGACACCCTAGATACGCAGTATTTT	CASSLDTLDTQYF
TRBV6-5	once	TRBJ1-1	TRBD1	TGTGCCAGCAGTTTCGACAGGGGTCTGACCACTGAAGCTTTCTTT	CASSFDRGLTTEAFF
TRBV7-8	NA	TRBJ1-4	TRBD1	TGTGCCAGCAGCTTCAGCGCAGGGGGACAGGCTAATGAAAAACTGTTTTTT	CASSFSAGGQANEKLFF
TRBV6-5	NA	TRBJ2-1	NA	TGTGCCAGCAGTTACGTCGCAGACAATGAGCAGTTCTTC	CASSYVADNEQFF
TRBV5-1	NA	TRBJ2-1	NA	TGCGCCAGCCGGACAGCGAGGAACAATGAGCAGTTCTTC	CASRTARNNEQFF
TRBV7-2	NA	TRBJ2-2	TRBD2	TGTGCCAGCAGCCGAGCCCCAAGAGGGACTAACCCCGGGGAGCTGTTTTTT	CASSRAPRGTNPGELFF
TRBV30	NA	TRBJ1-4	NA	TGTGCCTGGAGTGGACAGGTCGAAGTTTCGGAAAAACTGTTTTTT	CAWSGQVEVSEKLFF
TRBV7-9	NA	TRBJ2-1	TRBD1	TGTGCCAGCAGCTTAGAGGGGGCGCGAAATGAGCAGTTCTTC	CASSLEGARNEQFF
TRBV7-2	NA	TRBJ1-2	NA	TGTGCCAGCAGCGGGGGGACTCCGGGGCACTATGGCTACACCTTC	CASSGGTPGHYGYTF
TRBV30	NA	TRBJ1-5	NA	TGTGCCTGGAGTGTCGTTGGCAATCAGCCCCAGCATTTT	CAWSVVGNQPQHF
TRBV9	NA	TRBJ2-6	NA	TGTGCCAGCAGCGAAAATCCGACAGGTGGGGCCAACGTCCTGACTTTC	CASSENPTGGANVLTF
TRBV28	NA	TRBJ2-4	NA	TGTGCCAGCCTGAGGGAGGTTGGAAACATTCAGTACTTC	CASLREVGNIQYF
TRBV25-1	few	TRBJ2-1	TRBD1	TGTGCCAGCAGAAGGACAGGGTCATACAATGAGCAGTTCTTC	CASRRTGSYNEQFF
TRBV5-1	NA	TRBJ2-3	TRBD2	TGCGCCAGCAGCGCAAAATCGACCGGACTAGCGTTCGTCTCGAGCACAGATACGCAGTATTTT	CASSAKSTGLAFVSSTDTQYF
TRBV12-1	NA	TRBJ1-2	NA	TGTGCCAGCAGCTTAAGGGACAGGGAAACTTCTTATGGCTACACCTTC	CASSLRDRETSYGYTF
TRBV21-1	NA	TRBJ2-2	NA	TGTGCCAGCAGCAAAGCAAGAAGGGACAGGGCCACCGGGGAGCTGTTTTTT	CASSKARRDRATGELFF
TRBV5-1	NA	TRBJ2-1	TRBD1	TGCGCCAGCAGCTTAGGACAGGAGAACAATGAGCAGTTCTTC	CASSLGQENNEQFF
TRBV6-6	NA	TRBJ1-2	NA	TGTGCCAGCGAGGGGGTGAACTATGGCTACACCTTC	CASEGVNYGYTF
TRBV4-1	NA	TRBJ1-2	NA	TGCGCCAGCAGCCTCACCCCAGGGGTGGCCTATGGCTACACCTTC	CASSLTPGVAYGYTF
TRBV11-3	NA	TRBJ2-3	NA	TGTGCCAGCAGCTTAGGGTCAGGGAATCGGAAGACAGATACGCAGTATTTT	CASSLGSGNRKTDTQYF
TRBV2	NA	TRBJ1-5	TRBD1	TGTGCCAGCAGTGACCGTCTGGGACAGCCCAATCAGCCCCAGCATTTT	CASSDRLGQPNQPQHF
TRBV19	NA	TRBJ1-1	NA	TGTGCCAGTAGTATGAACAGGAACACTGAAGCTTTCTTT	CASSMNRNTEAFF
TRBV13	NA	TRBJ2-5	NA	TGTGCCAGCAGCACGAAACCAGGGGGGAAAGAGACCCAGTACTTC	CASSTKPGGKETQYF
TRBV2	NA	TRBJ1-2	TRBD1	TGTGCCAGCTCTGGACAGGGGGACTATGGCTACACCTTC	CASSGQGDYGYTF
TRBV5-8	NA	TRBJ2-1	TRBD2	TGTGCCAGCAGCCCGCTAGGACTAGCGGGGGCTACTGAGCAGTTCTTC	CASSPLGLAGATEQFF
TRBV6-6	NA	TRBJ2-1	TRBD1	TGTGCCAGCAGTCTTCGACAGGGGTCCAGAGATGAGCAGTTCTTC	CASSLRQGSRDEQFF
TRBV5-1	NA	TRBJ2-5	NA	TGCGCCAGCAGCTTTAGCAGCCTGGAGACCCAGTACTTC	CASSFSSLETQYF
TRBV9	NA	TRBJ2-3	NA	TGTGCCAGCAGCGTCGCGGGGGCTATGGATACGCAGTATTTT	CASSVAGAMDTQYF
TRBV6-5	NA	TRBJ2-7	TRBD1	TGTGCCAGCAGTAACCGGGACAGGGAGTACGAGCAGTACTTC	CASSNRDREYEQYF
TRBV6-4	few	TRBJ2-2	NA	TGTGCCAGTCGGTCCCAGGGGAGAAGTACCGGGGAGCTGTTTTTT	CASRSQGRSTGELFF
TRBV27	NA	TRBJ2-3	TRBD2	TGTGCCAGCAGTCAAAGGACTAGCGGGGGGCGCACAGATACGCAGTATTTT	CASSQRTSGGRTDTQYF
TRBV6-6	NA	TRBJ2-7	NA	TGTGCCAGCAGTTACCCCAGGGCCTCAAGCTCCTACGAGCAGTACTTC	CASSYPRASSSYEQYF
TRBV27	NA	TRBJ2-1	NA	TGTGCCAGCAGTCAACGGGGGGCGGAAAATGAGCAGTTCTTC	CASSQRGAENEQFF
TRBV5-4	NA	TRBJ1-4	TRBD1	TGTGCCAGCAGCTCGGCGGGACAGGGGATTTCGGCTGAAAAACTGTTTTTT	CASSSAGQGISAEKLFF
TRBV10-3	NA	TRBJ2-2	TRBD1	TGTGCCATACAGGGGACCGGGGAGCTGTTTTTT	CAIQGTGELFF
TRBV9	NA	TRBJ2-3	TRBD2	TGTGCCAGCAGCGTAGCGGGGGGGCTGGCAGATACGCAGTATTTT	CASSVAGGLADTQYF
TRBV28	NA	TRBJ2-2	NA	TGTGCCAGCAGTCTGCCGGCCGGGGAGCTGTTTTTT	CASSLPAGELFF
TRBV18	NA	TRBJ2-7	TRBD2	TGTGCCAGCTCACCACTGGGGTTAGCGGGGGGGCCCTACGAGCAGTACTTC	CASSPLGLAGGPYEQYF
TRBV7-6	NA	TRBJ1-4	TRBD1	TGTGCCAGCAGCTTAATAGTATTCGGGACAGGGAGTAATGAAAAACTGTTTTTT	CASSLIVFGTGSNEKLFF
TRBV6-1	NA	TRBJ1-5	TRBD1	TGTGCCAGCATAGGGTTGACAGGGAGACAGCCCCAGCATTTT	CASIGLTGRQPQHF
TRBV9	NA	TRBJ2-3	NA	TGTGCCAGCAACGAACTTCCTAGCGCCAGCACAGATACGCAGTATTTT	CASNELPSASTDTQYF
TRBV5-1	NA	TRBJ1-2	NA	TGCGCCAGCAGCCTAAGACGGGATTATGGCTACACCTTC	CASSLRRDYGYTF
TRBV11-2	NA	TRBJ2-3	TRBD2	TGTGCCAGCAGCTTAGGACTAGCGGGGGGATACTCAGATACGCAGTATTTT	CASSLGLAGGYSDTQYF
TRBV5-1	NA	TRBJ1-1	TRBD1	TGCGCCAGTAGACAGGGGACTGACACTGAAGCTTTCTTT	CASRQGTDTEAFF
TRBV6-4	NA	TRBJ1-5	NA	TGTGCCAGCAGTGGCGCAGGGCAGCGCAATCAGCCCCAGCATTTT	CASSGAGQRNQPQHF
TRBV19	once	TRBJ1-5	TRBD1	TGTGCCAGTATTACAGGGGGTGTGCCGCAGCCCCAGCATTTT	CASITGGVPQPQHF
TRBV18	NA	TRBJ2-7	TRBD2	TGTGCCAGCTCACCAGTTGCGGGGGTTTCCTACGAGCAGTACTTC	CASSPVAGVSYEQYF